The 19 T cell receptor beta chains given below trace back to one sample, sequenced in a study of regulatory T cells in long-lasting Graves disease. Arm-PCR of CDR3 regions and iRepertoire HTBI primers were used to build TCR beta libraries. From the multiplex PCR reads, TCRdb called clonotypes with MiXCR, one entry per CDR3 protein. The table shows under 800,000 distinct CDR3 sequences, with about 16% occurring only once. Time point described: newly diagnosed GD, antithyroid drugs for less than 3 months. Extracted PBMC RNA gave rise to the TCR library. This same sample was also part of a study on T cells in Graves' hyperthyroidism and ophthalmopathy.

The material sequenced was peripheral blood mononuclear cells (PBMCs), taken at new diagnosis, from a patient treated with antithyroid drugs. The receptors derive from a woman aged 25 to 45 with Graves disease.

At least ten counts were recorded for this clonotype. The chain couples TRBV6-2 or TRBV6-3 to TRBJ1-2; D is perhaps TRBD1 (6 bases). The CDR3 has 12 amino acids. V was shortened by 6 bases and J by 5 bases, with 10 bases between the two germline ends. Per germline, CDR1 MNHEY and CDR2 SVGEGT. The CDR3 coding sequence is TGTGCCAGCAGGGATACAGGGTATGGCTACACCTTC. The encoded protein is CASRDTGYGYTF.

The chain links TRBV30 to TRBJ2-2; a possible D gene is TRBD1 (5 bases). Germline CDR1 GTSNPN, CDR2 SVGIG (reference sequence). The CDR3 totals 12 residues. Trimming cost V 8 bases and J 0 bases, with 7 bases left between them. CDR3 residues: CAQGSNTGELFF. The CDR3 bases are TGTGCCCAGGGATCGAACACCGGGGAGCTGTTTTTT.

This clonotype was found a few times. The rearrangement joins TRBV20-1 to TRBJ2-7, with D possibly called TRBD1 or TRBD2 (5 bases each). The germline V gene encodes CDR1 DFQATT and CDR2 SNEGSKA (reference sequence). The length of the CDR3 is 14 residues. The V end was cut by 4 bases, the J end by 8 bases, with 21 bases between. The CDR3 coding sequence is TGCAGTGCTACTCTCACCACCGGGACCCCCAAGCAGTACTTC. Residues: CSATLTTGTPKQYF.

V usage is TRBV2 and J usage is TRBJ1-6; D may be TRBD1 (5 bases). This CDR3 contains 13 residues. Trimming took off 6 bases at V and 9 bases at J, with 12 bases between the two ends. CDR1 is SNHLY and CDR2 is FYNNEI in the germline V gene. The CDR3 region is CASSLRGVSPLHF. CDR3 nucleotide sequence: TGTGCCAGCAGCCTCCGGGGGGTTTCACCCCTCCACTTT.

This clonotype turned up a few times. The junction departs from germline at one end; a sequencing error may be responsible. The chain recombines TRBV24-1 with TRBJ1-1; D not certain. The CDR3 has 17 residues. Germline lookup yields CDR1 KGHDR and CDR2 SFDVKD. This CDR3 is CAASAKTGNEKSTEAFF. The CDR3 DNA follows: TGTGCCGCCAGTGCTAAGACGGGGAACGAGAAAAGCACTGAAGCTTTCTTT.

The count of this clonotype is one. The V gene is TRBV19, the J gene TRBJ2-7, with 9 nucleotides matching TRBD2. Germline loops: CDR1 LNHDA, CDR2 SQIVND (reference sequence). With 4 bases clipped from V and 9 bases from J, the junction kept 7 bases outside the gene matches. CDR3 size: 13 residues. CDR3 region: CASSSGRADGQYF. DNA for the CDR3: TGTGCCAGTAGTAGCGGGAGGGCCGACGGGCAGTACTTC.

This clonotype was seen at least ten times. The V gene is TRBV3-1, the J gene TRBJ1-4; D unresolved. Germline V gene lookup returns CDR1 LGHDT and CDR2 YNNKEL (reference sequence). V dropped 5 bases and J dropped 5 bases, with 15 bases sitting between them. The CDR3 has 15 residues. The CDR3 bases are TGTGCCAGCAGCGCTCGACACCAAACCAATGAAAAACTGTTTTTT. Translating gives CASSARHQTNEKLFF.

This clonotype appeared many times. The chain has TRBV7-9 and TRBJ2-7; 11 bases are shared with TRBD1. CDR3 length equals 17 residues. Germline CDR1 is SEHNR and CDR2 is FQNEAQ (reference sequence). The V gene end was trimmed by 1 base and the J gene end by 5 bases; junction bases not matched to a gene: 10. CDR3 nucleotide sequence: TGTGCCAGCAGCTTAGGCAAAACCCGGGACAGGGGGGACGAGCAGTACTTC. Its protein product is CASSLGKTRDRGDEQYF.

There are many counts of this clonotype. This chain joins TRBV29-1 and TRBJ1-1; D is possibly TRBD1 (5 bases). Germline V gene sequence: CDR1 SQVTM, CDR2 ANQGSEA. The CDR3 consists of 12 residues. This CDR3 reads CSGTAMNTEAFF. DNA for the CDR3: TGCAGTGGGACGGCCATGAACACTGAAGCTTTCTTT.

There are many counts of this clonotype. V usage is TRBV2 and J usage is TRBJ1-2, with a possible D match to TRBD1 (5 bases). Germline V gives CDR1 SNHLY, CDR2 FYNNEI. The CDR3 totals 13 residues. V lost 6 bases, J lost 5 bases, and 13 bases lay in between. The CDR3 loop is CASSPLSGYGYTF. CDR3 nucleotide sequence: TGTGCCAGCAGCCCACTATCAGGGTATGGCTACACCTTC.

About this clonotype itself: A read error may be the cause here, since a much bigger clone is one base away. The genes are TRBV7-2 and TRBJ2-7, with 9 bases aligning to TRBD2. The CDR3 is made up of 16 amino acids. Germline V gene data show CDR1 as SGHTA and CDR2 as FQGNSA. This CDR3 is CAGSLIRSGGRAPQYF. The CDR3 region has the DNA TGTGCCGGCAGCTTAATACGGAGTGGCGGGAGGGCCCCGCAGTACTTC. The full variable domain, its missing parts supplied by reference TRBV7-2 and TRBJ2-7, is GAGVSQSPSNKVTEKGKDVELRCDPISGHTALYWYRQSLGQGLEFLIYFQGNSAPDKSGLPSDRFSAERTGGSVSTLTIQRTQQEDSAVYLCAGSLIRSGGRAPQYFGPGTRLTVT.

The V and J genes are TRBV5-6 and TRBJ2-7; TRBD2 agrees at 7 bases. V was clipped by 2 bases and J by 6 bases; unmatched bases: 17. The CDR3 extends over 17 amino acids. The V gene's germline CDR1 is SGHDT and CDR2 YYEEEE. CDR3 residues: CASSFATTTSASPEQYF. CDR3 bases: TGTGCCAGCAGCTTTGCCACGACTACTAGCGCCTCCCCCGAGCAGTACTTC.

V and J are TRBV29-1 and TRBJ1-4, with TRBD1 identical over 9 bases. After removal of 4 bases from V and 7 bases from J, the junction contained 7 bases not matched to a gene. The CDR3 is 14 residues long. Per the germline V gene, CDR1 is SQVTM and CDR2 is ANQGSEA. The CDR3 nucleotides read TGCAGCGTTGGGGGCGGGACAGGGCTTGAAAAACTGTTTTTT. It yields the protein CSVGGGTGLEKLFF.

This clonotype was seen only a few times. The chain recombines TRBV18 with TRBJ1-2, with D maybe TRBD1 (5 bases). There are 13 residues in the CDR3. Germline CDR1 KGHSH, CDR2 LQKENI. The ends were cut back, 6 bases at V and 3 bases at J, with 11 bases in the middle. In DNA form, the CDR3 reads TGTGCCAGCTCTCCGACCAGGGACTATGGCTACACCTTC. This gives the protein CASSPTRDYGYTF.

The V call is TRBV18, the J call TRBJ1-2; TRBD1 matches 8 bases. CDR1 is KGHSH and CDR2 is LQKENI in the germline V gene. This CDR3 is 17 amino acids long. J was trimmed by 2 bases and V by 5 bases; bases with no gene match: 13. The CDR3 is CASSKQGGSDINYGYTF. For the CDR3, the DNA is TGTGCCAGCTCAAAACAGGGGGGTTCTGACATCAACTATGGCTACACCTTC.

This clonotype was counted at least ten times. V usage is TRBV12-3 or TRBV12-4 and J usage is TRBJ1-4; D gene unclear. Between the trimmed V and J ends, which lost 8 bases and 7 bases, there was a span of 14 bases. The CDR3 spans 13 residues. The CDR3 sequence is CASLRNGGEKLFF. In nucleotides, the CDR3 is TGTGCCAGCTTAAGAAATGGCGGTGAAAAACTGTTTTTT.

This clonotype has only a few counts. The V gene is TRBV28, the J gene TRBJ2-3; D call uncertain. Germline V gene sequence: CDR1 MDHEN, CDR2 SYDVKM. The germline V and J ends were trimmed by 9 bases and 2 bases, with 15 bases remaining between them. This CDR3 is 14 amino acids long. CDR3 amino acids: CAREALVTTDTQYF. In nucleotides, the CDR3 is TGTGCCAGAGAAGCCTTGGTAACCACAGATACGCAGTATTTT.

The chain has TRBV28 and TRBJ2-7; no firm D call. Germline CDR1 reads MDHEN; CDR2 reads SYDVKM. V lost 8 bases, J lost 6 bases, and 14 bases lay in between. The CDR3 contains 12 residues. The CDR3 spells CASRLRLGEQYF. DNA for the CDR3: TGTGCCAGCCGCTTAAGGTTAGGCGAGCAGTACTTC.

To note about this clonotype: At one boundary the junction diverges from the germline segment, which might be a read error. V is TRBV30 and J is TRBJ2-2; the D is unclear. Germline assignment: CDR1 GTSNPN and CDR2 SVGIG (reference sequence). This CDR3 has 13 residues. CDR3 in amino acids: CGWSDKNTGELFF. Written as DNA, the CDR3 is TGTGGCTGGAGCGACAAGAACACCGGGGAGCTGTTTTTT.